This T cell receptor beta chain was identified in a study of cytomegalovirus exposure and HLA in healthy donors (dated by TCRdb to the late 2010s). With respect to the entire study: In an earlier analysis of 587 of the donors, about 260 Gb of sequence data and some 120 million unique TCR beta sequences from about 179 million T cells were reported. HLA typing included class I and class II loci at four-digit resolution. Roughly 5 DR-DQ haplotypes were handled as single units for association and clustering, since linkage in the cohort was strong. Besides the first cohort of approximately 710 subjects, a separate validation cohort made up of around 120 different subjects was used. On average, 235,054 unique TCR beta nucleotide sequences were sequenced per donor among a few hundred genotyped donors of the cohort, with roughly 18% of those sequences being non-productive. An early release that covered roughly 600 HLA-typed donors contained approximately 320 gigabases of sequencing data and tens of millions of unique TCR sequences. Among the roughly 410 genotyped donors, roughly 80% belonged to the genetic ancestry cluster associated with self-reported Caucasian donors. The study aimed to test whether cataloging public T cell receptors could reveal signatures of past pathogen exposure. Donor age, sex, ethnicity and CMV serostatus were compiled alongside the repertoire data. The number of typed donors differed by locus: 629-630 for A, B, C, DRB1 and DQB1; roughly 510 for DQA1; approximately 610 for DPA1; and roughly 490 for DPB1. A later analysis re-examined previously published TCR beta repertoires from 500 to 700 donors and added high-resolution HLA genotyping to investigate patterns of TCR occurrence. The study used immunosequencing to profile the T cell repertoires of 666 subjects and linked those repertoires to cytomegalovirus serostatus. All discovery cohort repertoires had been generated on a single sequencing platform. Rather than using new phenotypic data, the later analysis identified candidate immune exposures from TCR beta sequences and from how often those sequences occurred across donors. High-throughput TCR immunosequencing, statistical association of individual TCRs with disease status, and machine learning were combined to predict cytomegalovirus infection status. A later genetic analysis took genome-wide SNP genotypes for about 65% of the 666 donors and used that subset as a discovery cohort. An earlier analysis of 500 to 750 of the donors applied high-throughput TCR beta sequencing to assess whether each TCR beta V gene segment acted as functional or pseudogenic.

Libraries were constructed by the immunoSEQ multiplex PCR assay. For the multiplex PCR, a mixture combining 60 forward primers for TCR Vbeta segments and 13 reverse primers for TCR Jbeta segments was used. The CDR3 region of rearranged TCR beta genes was amplified from genomic DNA by a multiplex PCR assay. Amplified TCR beta libraries were sequenced as 87-base-pair reads on the Illumina HiSeq System. Per the authors' processing: A later analysis counted about 80 million unique TCR beta chains across the 650 to 800 repertoires, and around 9.9 million of these chains were shared by at least two donors. Raw reads were error-corrected and collapsed into unique sequences by a nearest-neighbor algorithm in which closely related sequences were merged to remove PCR and sequencing errors. CDR3 sequences were aligned to IMGT reference sequences to assign V, D and J gene segments. For a sequence to be retained, a match of at least six nucleotides to both a V gene segment and a J gene segment was required. Rearrangements were called productive when the CDR3 lacked stop codons and stayed in frame with V and J; all others were non-productive. Following IMGT convention, CDR3 was defined as the stretch from the second conserved V-encoded cysteine to the conserved J-encoded phenylalanine. The earlier analysis of about 570 of the donors excluded any sequence lacking an unambiguous match to a single V gene segment. In an earlier analysis of 450 to 700 of the donors, V segments were called functional above 56.7% productive rearrangements and were called segregating when the between-donor standard deviation exceeded 5%. A statistical classification framework was developed to diagnose cytomegalovirus status using the catalog of TCR beta chain sequences. In a later analysis, V and J genes were assigned by comparing TCR nucleotide sequences against IMGT/GENE-DB human TR gene sequences. Using the TCRdist pipeline, a later analysis assigned CDR3 sequences along with most-parsimonious VDJ recombination scenarios. In a later analysis, every TCR beta chain was defined by the combination of its CDR3 amino acid sequence and its V-gene family, and reads without a unique V-gene family were dropped. As a way to deal with suspected cross-contamination and a sequencing artifact, a later analysis dropped 500 to 700 nucleotide sequences that were highly shared and had low generation probability. For each public chain, a later analysis derived a clonal expansion index from normalized ranks of inferred template counts within each repertoire. In a later analysis, generation probabilities were computed using a VDJ recombination model fitted to out-of-frame rearrangements, and the results were checked against IGoR. Hypergeometric tests were used in a later analysis to score TCR-TCR, TCR-HLA and TCR-CMV co-occurrence, with a repertoire-size bias correction applied to the TCR pairs. In a later analysis, false discovery rates were estimated by permuting HLA or CMV assignments 20 times. A later analysis grouped co-occurring TCRs with DBSCAN, adding TCRdist sequence similarity when clustering within HLA-allele-positive subsets. Repertoires with fewer than 30,000 or more than 120,000 public chains, plus five repertoires with anomalous nucleotide sharing, were excluded from co-occurrence clustering. TCRdb limited this immuneACCESS table to in-frame rearrangements with V and J called. A share of clones is missing; checked studies link under half to unresolved V genes, and the rest is unexplained. Clone size and V and J calls were adopted from that table, with D and trimming inferred from the DNA. The sample table records 150,000 to 200,000 clones; roughly three quarters of these occur just once. Under 3% of the sample belongs to the ten largest clones.

The cohort was made up of under 800 healthy bone marrow donors. At the time of sampling, all cohort members were nominally healthy, though unrecorded immune exposures were likely present. The donor was CMV seronegative and belonged to the group of approximately 320 seronegative cohort members. Each donor provided a peripheral blood sample, and peripheral blood mononuclear cells were used for TCR beta sequencing. The Qiagen DNeasy Blood Extraction Kit was used to extract genomic DNA from the blood cell samples. Here is what the overall study found, with its caveats: A later genetic analysis associated a missense DCLRE1C variant with V-gene and J-gene trimming of TCR beta chains, and an independent cohort replicated the association. In the study, about 150 TCR beta chains were listed as associated with cytomegalovirus. The authors suggested that the approach could potentially be generalized to other disease states and immunological phenotypes. Because HLA typing was unavailable for some donors at each locus, only the typed subset was used in association tests. Because counts were too low, 15 to 20 rarely observed V segments, including chromosome 9 orphons, were excluded from the earlier analysis of some 540 of the donors. In both the original and validation cohorts, the classifier was reported to diagnose cytomegalovirus status with high specificity and sensitivity. In a later analysis, several top co-occurrence clusters were reported to appear linked to parvovirus B19, influenza, CMV and Epstein-Barr virus. A later analysis associated about 16,000 TCR beta sequences with specific HLA alleles at a false discovery rate of 0.05. The only immune exposure information available for the cohort was CMV serostatus. In an earlier analysis of 587 of the donors, most TCR beta V segments appeared in productive rearrangements about 87% or about 30% of the time, broadly matching IMGT annotations. Most CMV-associated TCR beta chains appeared to be HLA-restricted in a later analysis, and the HLA associations seemed to be driven largely by CMV exposure. The 87-base-pair reads could not distinguish some IMGT-functional V segments, including TRBV6-2 and TRBV6-3, so those segments were excluded. A cluster of highly shared sequence variants was judged likely to represent a technical artifact of the sequencing pipeline. A few of the identified cytomegalovirus-associated TCR beta chains were confirmed in vitro to be specific for cytomegalovirus antigens. A further reported finding was that TCR beta sequences accurately predicted the HLA-A and HLA-B alleles for most subjects in the first cohort. This cohort had only TCR beta chains sequenced, and the lack of alpha or paired-chain data limited which features could be detected. A later analysis found that HLA-associated TCR beta chains were more clonally expanded and had lower generation probabilities than equally common non-associated chains. A later genetic analysis reported fewer N-insertions in productive TCRs among donors in an Asian-associated ancestry cluster than the roughly 700-donor mean. A later analysis found that TCR association rates varied across HLA loci, with DRB1 alleles showing the most associated TCRs and HLA-C alleles the fewest. Presence/absence analyses assumed roughly uniform sequencing depth across donors, an assumption that may not hold. Correlated functional status among segregating V segments might reflect linkage disequilibrium, but an unknown experimental factor could not be ruled out. Most TCR sequences were observed very rarely across donors, whereas some public TCRs were present in many individuals. Assigning TCR associations to individual alleles was difficult when HLA alleles, especially DR and DQ, strongly co-occurred.

Comments on this clone: No antigen is known for it. Base qualities are missing; no much larger clone stands one base away.

From the cysteine through the phenylalanine, the CDR3 covers 14 amino acids. Of the read, only the CDR3 DNA is kept; its 42 bases are in frame from base 1. V lost 1 base and J lost 5 bases, and the count of bases not matched to a germline gene is 3. Per the germline V gene, SGHAT is the CDR1 and FQNNGV is the CDR2. The chain is encoded by TRBV11-2 joined to TRBJ2-5; 8 of the junction bases match TRBD2. The sequence came from a woman between 45 and 65 years old in good health and CMV-seronegative. What was sequenced was PBMCs. The CDR3 protein: CASSLGAGVETQYF. The bases read TGTGCCAGCAGCTTAGGAGCGGGGGTGGAGACCCAGTACTTC.